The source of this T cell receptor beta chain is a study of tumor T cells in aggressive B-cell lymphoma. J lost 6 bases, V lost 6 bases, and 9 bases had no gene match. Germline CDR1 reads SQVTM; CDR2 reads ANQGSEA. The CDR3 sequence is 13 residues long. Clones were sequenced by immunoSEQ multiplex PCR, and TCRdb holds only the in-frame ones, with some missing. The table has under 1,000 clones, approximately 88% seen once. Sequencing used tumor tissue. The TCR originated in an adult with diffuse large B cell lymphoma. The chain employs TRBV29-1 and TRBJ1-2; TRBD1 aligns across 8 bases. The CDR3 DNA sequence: TGCAGCGTCCTCGGACAGGGTCTTCATGGCTACACCTTC. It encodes CSVLGQGLHGYTF. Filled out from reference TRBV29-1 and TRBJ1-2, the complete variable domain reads SAVISQKPSRDICQRGTSLTIQCQVDSQVTMMFWYRQQPGQSLTLIATANQGSEATYESGFVIDKFPISRPNLTFSTLTVSNMSPEDSSIYLCSVLGQGLHGYTFGSGTRLTVV.